One T cell receptor beta chain is described in this entry. This CDR3 spans 14 amino acids. Losses at the gene ends were 2 bases for V and 8 bases for J; bases not matched to a gene: 5. Germline CDR1 is SGDLS and CDR2 is YYNGEE. The data derive from a study of blood T cell repertoires in COVID-19. Clones were sequenced by immunoSEQ multiplex PCR, and TCRdb holds only the in-frame ones, with some missing. The sample has more than 300,000 clones, more than 85% seen once. Sequenced: PBMCs or T cells enriched from blood (not recorded which). This chain links TRBV9 with TRBJ1-2; the match to TRBD1 covers 11 bases. The source is a woman in her twenties or thirties who had been exposed to COVID-19. The chain's CDR3 is CASSVRTGGIGYTF. CDR3 bases: TGTGCCAGCAGCGTCCGGACAGGGGGCATAGGCTACACCTTC.